This T cell receptor (beta chain) is drawn from a study of T cell responses to AZD1222 COVID-19 vaccine. Findings and limits, study-wide: Donors, mostly white British, included more females; clonal diversity was possibly underestimated.

Between the trimmed V and J ends, which lost 2 bases and 4 bases, there was a span of 6 bases. This CDR3 has 13 residues. Germline lookup yields CDR1 MDHEN and CDR2 SYDVKM. Details on this clone: Its antigen is unknown.

Assay used: immunoSEQ multiplex PCR; TCRdb lists only in-frame clones, some missing. This table has some 93,000 clones, 88% appearing once. The chain joins TRBV28 to TRBJ2-4; D is unresolved. Sequences were derived from peripheral blood, sampled 28 days after the second AZD1222 dose. This receptor was obtained from an adult who received the AZD1222 COVID-19 vaccine. As DNA, the CDR3 is TGTGCCAGCAGTTTAGCGATGAAAAACATTCAGTACTTC. Protein sequence: CASSLAMKNIQYF. Drawing the rest from reference TRBV28 and TRBJ2-4, the complete variable domain is DVKVTQSSRYLVKRTGEKVFLECVQDMDHENMFWYRQDPGLGLRLIYFSYDVKMKEKGDIPEGYSVSREKKERFSLILESASTNQTSMYLCASSLAMKNIQYFGAGTRLSVL.